This TCR beta chain was found in a study of T cells in Graves' hyperthyroidism and ophthalmopathy. Aged 18 to 65, the patients had hyperthyroidism that was newly diagnosed and had lasted under 2 months. The CDR3 runs to 14 residues. Trimming pared 7 bases from V and 3 bases from J, leaving 13 bases between. Germline V CDR1 and CDR2: MDHEN, SYDVKM. The study, taken as a whole, reports: Most thyroid-expanded clonotypes above 0.001 were also found in blood.

Researchers amplified the TCR beta CDR3 regions from RNA transcripts. The HTBI primer set drove a first-round RT-PCR of the TCR CDR3. One entry per CDR3 protein, called by TCRdb with MiXCR from the multiplex PCR reads. This sample has 500,000 to 750,000 distinct CDR3 sequences; 15% to 18% occur once, and the top ten carry around 7.3%. On this clonotype: Antigen unknown.

Sequencing was done on a sample of blood. The chain has TRBV28 and TRBJ1-5; D remains unclear. This sequence originates from a woman aged 25-40 years with Graves' hyperthyroidism. CDR3 bases: TGTGCCAGCACTCTCTCCCCGGTCAATCAGCCCCAGCATTTT. This encodes CASTLSPVNQPQHF.